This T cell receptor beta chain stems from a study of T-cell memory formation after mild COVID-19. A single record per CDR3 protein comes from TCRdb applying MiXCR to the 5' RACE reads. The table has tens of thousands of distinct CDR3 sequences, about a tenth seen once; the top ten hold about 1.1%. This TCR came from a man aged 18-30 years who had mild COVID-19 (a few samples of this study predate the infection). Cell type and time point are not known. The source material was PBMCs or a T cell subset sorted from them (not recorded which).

The CDR3 sequence is CSDRSGSGGSYNEQFF. In nucleotides, the CDR3 is TGCAGCGACAGATCCGGTAGCGGGGGGTCCTACAATGAGCAGTTCTTC. This chain uses TRBV29-1 with TRBJ2-1, with 10 bases matching TRBD2. The V gene end was trimmed by 7 bases and the J gene end by 1 base; junction bases not matched to a gene: 10. Germline CDR1 reads SQVTM; CDR2 reads ANQGSEA. The CDR3 extends over 16 amino acids.